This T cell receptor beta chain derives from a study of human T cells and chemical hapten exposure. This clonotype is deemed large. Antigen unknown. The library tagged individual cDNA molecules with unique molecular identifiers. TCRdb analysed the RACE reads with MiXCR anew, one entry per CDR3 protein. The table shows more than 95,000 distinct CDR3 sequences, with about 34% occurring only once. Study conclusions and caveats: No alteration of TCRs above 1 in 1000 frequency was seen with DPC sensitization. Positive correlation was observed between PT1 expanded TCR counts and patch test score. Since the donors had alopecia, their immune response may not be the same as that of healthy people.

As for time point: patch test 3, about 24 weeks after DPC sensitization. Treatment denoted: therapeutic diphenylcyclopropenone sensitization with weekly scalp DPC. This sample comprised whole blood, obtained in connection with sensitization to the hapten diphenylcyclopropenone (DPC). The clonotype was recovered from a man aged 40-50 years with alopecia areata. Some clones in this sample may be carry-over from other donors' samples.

The CDR3 sequence is CASSLGPSTNTEAFF. The CDR3 region has the DNA TGTGCCAGCAGCTTAGGGCCGAGTACGAACACTGAAGCTTTCTTT. V is TRBV7-8 and J is TRBJ1-1; D not resolved. This CDR3 contains 15 residues. Deletions cut 1 base from V and 1 base from J, with 10 bases between. CDR1 SGHVS and CDR2 FQNEAQ come from the germline V gene.